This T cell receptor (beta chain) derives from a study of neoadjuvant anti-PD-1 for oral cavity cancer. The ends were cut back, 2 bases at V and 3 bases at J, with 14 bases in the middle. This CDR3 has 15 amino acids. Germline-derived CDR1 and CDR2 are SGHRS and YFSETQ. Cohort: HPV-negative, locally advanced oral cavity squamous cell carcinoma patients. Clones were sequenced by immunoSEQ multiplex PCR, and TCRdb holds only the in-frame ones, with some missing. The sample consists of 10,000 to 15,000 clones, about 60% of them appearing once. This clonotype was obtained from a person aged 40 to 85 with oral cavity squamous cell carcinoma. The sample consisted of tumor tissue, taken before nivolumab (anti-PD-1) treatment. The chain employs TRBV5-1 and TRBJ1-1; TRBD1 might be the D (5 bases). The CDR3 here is CASSFWGTRDTEAFF. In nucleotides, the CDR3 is TGCGCCAGCAGCTTTTGGGGGACCCGAGACACTGAAGCTTTCTTT.